The rows below give T cell receptor beta chains drawn from one sample of a study of cytomegalovirus exposure and HLA in healthy donors. The table came from immunoSEQ multiplex PCR; TCRdb's copy has only in-frame clones and leaves some out. The top ten hold over 4.5% of the sample, which has 85,000 to 130,000 clones, 60% to 85% seen once. The sample was PBMCs. The origin of the receptors is a woman between 18 and 30 years old in good health and CMV-seropositive. The CDR3 runs from the conserved cysteine through the conserved F or W. The D gene is left open where the match is weak. Clone size appears in some rows only: once, few, many, or a class for an expanded clone.

J gene | V gene | clone size | D gene | CDR3 protein | CDR3 DNA
TRBJ1-1 | TRBV14 | NA | NA | CASSQVGGTEAFF | TGTGCCAGCAGCCAAGTGGGGGGCACTGAAGCTTTCTTT
TRBJ1-1 | TRBV5-6 | once | NA | CASSLGTEGDNTEAFF | TGTGCCAGCAGCTTGGGGACAGAGGGGGATAACACTGAAGCTTTCTTT
TRBJ1-1 | TRBV5-1 | NA | TRBD1 | CASSLGLLTGPNTEAFF | TGCGCCAGCAGCTTGGGGCTACTGACAGGGCCGAACACTGAAGCTTTCTTT
TRBJ2-7 | TRBV9 | few | NA | CASSVAHGIGNEQYF | TGTGCCAGCAGCGTAGCTCACGGGATCGGGAACGAGCAGTACTTC
TRBJ1-4 | TRBV10-3 | few | TRBD1 | CAISGQGGTNEKLFF | TGTGCCATCAGTGGACAGGGTGGAACTAATGAAAAACTGTTTTTT
TRBJ2-1 | TRBV6-6 | once | NA | CASSYLDGNEQFF | TGTGCCAGCAGTTACCTCGACGGGAATGAGCAGTTCTTC
TRBJ1-2 | TRBV29-1 | NA | TRBD1 | CSVQGTGGLDGYTF | TGCAGCGTCCAGGGGACAGGGGGCCTGGATGGCTACACCTTC
TRBJ2-3 | TRBV5-3 | NA | TRBD2 | CARSGDLTTSGTNTDTQYF | TGTGCCAGAAGCGGTGATCTTACGACTAGCGGGACAAACACAGATACGCAGTATTTT
TRBJ1-2 | TRBV6-1 | NA | TRBD1 | CASRDPGQGALGYTF | TGTGCCAGCAGGGATCCGGGACAGGGGGCGCTTGGCTACACCTTC
TRBJ2-5 | TRBV9 | NA | NA | CASSPRLEGETQYF | TGTGCCAGCAGCCCCCGACTAGAAGGGGAGACCCAGTACTTC
TRBJ1-1 | TRBV27 | NA | NA | CASSSSRIYTEAFF | TGTGCCAGCAGTTCCTCGCGGATCTACACTGAAGCTTTCTTT
TRBJ2-7 | TRBV4-1 | NA | TRBD1 | CASSQETGTGSSYEQYF | TGCGCCAGCAGCCAAGAGACCGGGACAGGCTCCTCCTACGAGCAGTACTTC
TRBJ1-1 | TRBV28 | NA | TRBD1 | CASSQGQGGNTEAFF | TGTGCCAGCAGTCAAGGACAGGGAGGGAACACTGAAGCTTTCTTT